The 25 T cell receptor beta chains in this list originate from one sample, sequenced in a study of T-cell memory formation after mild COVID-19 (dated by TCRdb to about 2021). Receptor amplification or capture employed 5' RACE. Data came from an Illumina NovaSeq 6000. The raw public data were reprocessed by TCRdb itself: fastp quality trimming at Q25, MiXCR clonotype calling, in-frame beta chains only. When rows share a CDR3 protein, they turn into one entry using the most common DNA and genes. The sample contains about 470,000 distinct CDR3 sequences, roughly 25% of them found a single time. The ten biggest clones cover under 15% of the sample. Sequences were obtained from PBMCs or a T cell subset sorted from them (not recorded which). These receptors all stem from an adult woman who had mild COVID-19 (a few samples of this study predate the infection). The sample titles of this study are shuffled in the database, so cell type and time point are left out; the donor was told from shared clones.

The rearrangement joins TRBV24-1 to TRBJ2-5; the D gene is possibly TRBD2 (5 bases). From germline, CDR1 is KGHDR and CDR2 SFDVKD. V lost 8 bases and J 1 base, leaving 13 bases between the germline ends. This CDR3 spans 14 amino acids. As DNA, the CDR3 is TGTGCCACCATCCCGGGGATTAGCCAAGAGACCCAGTACTTC. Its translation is CATIPGISQETQYF.

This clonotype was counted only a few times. CDR3 nucleotides: TGTGCCAGCAGCCCTGAAGGCGGCAGCTCCTACGAGCAGTACTTC. It translates to CASSPEGGSSYEQYF. The chain links TRBV7-6 to TRBJ2-7; D gene unclear. This CDR3 has 15 amino acids. V was pared by 5 bases and J by 0 bases, with 14 bases between. The germline V gene encodes CDR1 SGHVS and CDR2 FNYEAQ.

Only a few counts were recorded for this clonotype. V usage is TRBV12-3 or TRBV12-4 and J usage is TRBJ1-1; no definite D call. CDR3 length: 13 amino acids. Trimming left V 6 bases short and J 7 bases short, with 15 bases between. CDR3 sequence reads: CASSRKGFGEAFF. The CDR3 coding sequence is TGTGCCAGCAGCCGGAAGGGCTTTGGTGAAGCTTTCTTT.

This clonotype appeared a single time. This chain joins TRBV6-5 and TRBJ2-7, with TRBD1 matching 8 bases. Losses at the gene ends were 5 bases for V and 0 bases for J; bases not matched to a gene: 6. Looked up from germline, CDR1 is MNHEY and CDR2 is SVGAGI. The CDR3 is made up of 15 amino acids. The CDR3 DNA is TGTGCCAGCAGTAAAGGACAGGGTTACTCCTACGAGCAGTACTTC. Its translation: CASSKGQGYSYEQYF.

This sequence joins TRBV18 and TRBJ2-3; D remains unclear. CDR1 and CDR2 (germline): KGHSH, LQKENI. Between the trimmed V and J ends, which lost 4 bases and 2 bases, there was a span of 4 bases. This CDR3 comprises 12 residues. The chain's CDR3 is CASSRPTDTQYF. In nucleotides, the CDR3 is TGTGCCAGCTCACGCCCCACAGATACGCAGTATTTT.

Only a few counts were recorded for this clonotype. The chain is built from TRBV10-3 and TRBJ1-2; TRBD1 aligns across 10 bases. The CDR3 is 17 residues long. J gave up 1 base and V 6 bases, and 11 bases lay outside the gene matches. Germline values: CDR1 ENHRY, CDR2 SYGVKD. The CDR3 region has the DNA TGTGCCATCAGGGATCCGGGACAGGGGAATGATAACTATGGCTACACCTTC. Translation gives CAIRDPGQGNDNYGYTF.

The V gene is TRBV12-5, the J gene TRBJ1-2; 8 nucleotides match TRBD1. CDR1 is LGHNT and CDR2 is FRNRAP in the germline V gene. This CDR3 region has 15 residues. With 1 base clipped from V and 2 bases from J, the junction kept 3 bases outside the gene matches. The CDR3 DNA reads TGTGCTAGTGGTTTGGGGGACAGGCCGAACTATGGCTACACCTTC. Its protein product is CASGLGDRPNYGYTF.

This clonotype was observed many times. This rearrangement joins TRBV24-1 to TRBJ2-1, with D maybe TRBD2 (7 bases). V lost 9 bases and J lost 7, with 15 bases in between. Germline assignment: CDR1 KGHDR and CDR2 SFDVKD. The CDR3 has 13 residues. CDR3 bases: TGTGCCACCCGTCGGGGGGCGGGAAATGAGCAGTTCTTC. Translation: CATRRGAGNEQFF.

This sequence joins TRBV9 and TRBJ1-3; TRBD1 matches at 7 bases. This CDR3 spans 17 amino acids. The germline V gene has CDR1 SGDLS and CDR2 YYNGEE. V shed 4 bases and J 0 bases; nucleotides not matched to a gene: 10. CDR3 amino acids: CASSSSTGMSSGNTIYF. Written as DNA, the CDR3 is TGTGCCAGCAGCTCCTCGACAGGGATGAGCTCTGGAAACACCATATATTTT.

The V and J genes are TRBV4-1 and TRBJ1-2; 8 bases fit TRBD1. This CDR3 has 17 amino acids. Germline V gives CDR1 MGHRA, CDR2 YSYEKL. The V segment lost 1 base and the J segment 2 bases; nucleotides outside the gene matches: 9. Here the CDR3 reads CASSQVSWTGMNYGYTF. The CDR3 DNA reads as TGCGCCAGCAGCCAAGTCAGCTGGACAGGGATGAACTATGGCTACACCTTC.

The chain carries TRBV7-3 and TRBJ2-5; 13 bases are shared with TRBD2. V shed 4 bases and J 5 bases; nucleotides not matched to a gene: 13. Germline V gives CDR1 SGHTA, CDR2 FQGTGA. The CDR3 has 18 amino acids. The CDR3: CASSSGTSGKPDRETQYF. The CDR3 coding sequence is TGTGCCAGCAGCTCCGGGACTAGCGGGAAGCCCGACCGGGAGACCCAGTACTTC.

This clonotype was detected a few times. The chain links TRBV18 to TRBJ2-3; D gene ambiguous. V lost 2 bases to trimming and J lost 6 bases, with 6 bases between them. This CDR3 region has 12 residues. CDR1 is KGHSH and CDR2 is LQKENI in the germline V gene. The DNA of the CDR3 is TGTGCCAGCTCACCAGCACGGGATACGCAGTATTTT. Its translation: CASSPARDTQYF.

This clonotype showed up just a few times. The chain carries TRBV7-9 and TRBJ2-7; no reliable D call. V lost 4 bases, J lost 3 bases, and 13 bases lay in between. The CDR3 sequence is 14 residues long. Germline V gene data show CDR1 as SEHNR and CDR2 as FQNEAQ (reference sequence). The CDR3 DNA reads TGTGCCAGCAGCTCGGATCCTGGAAACTACGAGCAGTACTTC. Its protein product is CASSSDPGNYEQYF.

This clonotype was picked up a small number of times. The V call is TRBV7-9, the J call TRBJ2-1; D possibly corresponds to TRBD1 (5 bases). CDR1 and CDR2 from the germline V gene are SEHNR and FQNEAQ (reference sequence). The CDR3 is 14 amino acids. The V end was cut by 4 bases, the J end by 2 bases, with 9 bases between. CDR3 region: CASSSTDTYNEQFF. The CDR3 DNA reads TGTGCCAGCAGCTCGACAGATACCTACAATGAGCAGTTCTTC.

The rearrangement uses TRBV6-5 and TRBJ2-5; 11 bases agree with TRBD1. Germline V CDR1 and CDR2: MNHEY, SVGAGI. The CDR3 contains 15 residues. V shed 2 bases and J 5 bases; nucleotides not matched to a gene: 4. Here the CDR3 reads CASSYIGDRGETQYF. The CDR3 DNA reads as TGTGCCAGCAGTTACATAGGGGACAGGGGGGAGACCCAGTACTTC.

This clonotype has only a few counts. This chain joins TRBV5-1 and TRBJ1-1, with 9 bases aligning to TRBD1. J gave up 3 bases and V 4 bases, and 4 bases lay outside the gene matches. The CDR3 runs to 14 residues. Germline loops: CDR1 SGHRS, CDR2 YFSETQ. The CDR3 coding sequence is TGCGCCAGCAGCCCGGGGGACAGGGACACTGAAGCTTTCTTT. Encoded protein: CASSPGDRDTEAFF.

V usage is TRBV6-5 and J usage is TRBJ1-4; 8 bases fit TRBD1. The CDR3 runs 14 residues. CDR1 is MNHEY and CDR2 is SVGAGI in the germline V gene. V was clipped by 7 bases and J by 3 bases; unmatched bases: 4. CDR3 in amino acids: CASTWTGSNEKLFF. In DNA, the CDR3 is TGTGCCAGCACCTGGACAGGGTCTAATGAAAAACTGTTTTTT.

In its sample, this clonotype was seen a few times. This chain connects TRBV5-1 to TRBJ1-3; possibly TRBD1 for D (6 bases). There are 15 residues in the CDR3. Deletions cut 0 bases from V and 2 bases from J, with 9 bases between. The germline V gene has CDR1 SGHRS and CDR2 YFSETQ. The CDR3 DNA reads TGCGCCAGCAGCTTGGCAGGGGAGACTGGAAACACCATATATTTT. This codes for CASSLAGETGNTIYF.

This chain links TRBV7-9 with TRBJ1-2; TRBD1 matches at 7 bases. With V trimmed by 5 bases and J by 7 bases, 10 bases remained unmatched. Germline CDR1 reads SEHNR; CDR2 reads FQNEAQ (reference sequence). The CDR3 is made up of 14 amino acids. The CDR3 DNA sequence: TGTGCCAGCAGCCCAGGGGGGGGCACCTGTGGCTACACCTTC. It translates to CASSPGGGTCGYTF.

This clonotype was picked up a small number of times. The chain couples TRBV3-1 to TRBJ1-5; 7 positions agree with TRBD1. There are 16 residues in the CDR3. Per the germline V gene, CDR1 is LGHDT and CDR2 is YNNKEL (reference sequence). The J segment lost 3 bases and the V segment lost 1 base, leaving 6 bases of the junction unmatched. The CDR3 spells CASSQALGQDNQPQHF. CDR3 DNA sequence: TGTGCCAGCAGCCAAGCCTTAGGACAGGACAATCAGCCCCAGCATTTT.

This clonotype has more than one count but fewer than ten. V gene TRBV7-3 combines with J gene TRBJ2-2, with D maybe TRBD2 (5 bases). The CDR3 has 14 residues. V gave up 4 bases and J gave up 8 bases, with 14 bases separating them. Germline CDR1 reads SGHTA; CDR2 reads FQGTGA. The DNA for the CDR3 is TGTGCCAGCAGCTCCGGACTGAACCCGGGGGAGCTGTTTTTT. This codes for CASSSGLNPGELFF.

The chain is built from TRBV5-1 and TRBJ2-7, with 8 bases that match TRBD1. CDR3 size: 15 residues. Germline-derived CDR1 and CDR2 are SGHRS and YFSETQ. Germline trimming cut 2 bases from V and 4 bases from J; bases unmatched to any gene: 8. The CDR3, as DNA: TGCGCCAGCAGCTTCGGCGACAGGGGAATGTACGAGCAGTACTTC. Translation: CASSFGDRGMYEQYF. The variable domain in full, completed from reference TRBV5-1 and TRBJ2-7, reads KAGVTQTPRYLIKTRGQQVTLSCSPISGHRSVSWYQQTPGQGLQFLFEYFSETQRNKGNFPGRFSGRQFSNSRSEMNVSTLELGDSALYLCASSFGDRGMYEQYFGPGTRLTVT.

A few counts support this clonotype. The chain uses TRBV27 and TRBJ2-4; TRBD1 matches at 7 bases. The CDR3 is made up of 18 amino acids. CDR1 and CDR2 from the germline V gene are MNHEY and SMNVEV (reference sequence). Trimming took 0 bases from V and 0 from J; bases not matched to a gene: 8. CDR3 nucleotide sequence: TGTGCCAGCAGTTTATCGGGGCAGGGGGTACTAGCCAAAAACATTCAGTACTTC. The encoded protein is CASSLSGQGVLAKNIQYF.

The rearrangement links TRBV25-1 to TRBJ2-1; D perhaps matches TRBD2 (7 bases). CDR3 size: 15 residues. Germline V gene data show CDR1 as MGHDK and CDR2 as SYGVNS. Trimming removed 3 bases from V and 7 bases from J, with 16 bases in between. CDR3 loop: CASSELTGRGNEQFF. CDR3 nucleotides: TGTGCCAGCAGTGAGTTAACAGGGAGGGGGAATGAGCAGTTCTTC.

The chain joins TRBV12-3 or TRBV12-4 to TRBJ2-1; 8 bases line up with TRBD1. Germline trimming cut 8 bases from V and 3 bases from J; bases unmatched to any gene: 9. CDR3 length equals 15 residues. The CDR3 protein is CASGPRDRGYNEQFF. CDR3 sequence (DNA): TGTGCCAGCGGGCCCCGAGACAGGGGCTACAATGAGCAGTTCTTC.